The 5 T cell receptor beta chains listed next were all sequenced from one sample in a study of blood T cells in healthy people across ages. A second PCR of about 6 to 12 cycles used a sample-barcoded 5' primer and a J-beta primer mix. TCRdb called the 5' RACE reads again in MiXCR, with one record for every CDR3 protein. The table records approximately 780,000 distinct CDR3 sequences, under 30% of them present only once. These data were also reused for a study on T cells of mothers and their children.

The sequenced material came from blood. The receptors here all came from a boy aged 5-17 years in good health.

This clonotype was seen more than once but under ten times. The CDR3 loop is CASSLGTENEKLFF. CDR3 nucleotide sequence: TGCGCCAGCAGCTTGGGGACGGAGAATGAAAAACTGTTTTTT. The J gene is TRBJ1-4, the V gene TRBV5-1; D not certain. This CDR3 contains 14 residues. Germline V lookup: CDR1 SGHRS, CDR2 YFSETQ. V dropped 0 bases and J dropped 5 bases, with 8 bases sitting between them.

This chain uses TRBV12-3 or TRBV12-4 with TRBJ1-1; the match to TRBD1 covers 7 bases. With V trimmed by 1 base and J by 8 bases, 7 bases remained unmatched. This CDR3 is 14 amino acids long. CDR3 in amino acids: CASSLGRQGREAFF. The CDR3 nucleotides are TGTGCCAGCAGTTTAGGGAGACAGGGCCGAGAAGCTTTCTTT.

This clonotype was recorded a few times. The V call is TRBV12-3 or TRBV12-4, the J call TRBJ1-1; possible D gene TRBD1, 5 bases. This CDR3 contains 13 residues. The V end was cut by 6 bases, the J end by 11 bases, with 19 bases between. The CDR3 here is CASSSGGGVGAFF. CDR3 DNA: TGTGCCAGCAGCTCGGGGGGGGGAGTCGGGGCTTTCTTT.

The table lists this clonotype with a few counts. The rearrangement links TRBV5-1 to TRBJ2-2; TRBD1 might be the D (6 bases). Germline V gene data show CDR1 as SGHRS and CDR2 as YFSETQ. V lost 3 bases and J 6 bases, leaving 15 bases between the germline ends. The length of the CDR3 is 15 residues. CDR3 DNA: TGCGCCAGCAGCTCCTTGGACAGAGGGGCCGGGGAGCTGTTTTTT. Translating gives CASSSLDRGAGELFF.

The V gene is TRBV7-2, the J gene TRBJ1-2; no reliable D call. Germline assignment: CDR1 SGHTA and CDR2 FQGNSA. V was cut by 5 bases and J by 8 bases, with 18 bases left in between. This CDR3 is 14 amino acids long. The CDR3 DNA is TGTGCCAGCAGCATTAGGCAGGATTCAAACGGCTACACCTTC. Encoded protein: CASSIRQDSNGYTF.